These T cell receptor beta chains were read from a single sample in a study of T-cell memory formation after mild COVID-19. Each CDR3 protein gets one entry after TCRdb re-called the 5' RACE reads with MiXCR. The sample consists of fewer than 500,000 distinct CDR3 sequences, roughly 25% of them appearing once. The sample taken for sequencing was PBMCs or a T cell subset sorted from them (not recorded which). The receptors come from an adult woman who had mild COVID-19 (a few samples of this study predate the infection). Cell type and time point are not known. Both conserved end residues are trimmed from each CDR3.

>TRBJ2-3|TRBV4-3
ASSPTWRADTQY
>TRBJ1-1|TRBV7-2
ASTPVGGSEAF
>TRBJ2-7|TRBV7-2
ASSFTAGGSYEQY
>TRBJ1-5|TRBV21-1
ASSKVGGSYQPQH
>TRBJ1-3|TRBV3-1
ASSQGAFLGNTIY
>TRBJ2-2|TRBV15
ATRRGAGELF
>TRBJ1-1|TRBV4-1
ASSQDNRDTEAF
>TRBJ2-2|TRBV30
AWSVGVTGELF
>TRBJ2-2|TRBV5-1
ASSTGTGNTGELF
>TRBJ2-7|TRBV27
ASSLLGSGDEQY
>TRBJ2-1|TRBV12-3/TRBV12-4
ASSPLLGLAGVNEQF
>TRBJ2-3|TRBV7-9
ASSRGGSGGTDTQY
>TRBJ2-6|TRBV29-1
SVGQIPKSSGANVLT
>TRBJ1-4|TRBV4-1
ASSQDEAENEKLF
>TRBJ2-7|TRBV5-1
ASSLRSESSWGLSYEQY
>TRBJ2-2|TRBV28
ASSGTFTGELF